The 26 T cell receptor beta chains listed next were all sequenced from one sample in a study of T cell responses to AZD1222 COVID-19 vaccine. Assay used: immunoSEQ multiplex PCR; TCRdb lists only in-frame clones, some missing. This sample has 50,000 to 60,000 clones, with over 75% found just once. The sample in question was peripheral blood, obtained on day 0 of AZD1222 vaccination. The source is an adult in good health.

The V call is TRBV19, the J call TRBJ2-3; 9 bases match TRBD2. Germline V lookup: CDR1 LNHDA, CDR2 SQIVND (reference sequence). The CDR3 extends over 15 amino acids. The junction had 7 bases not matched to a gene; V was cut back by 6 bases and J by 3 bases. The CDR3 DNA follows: TGTGCCAGTAGGGGTAGCGGGAGTGAGACAGATACGCAGTATTTT. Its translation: CASRGSGSETDTQYF.

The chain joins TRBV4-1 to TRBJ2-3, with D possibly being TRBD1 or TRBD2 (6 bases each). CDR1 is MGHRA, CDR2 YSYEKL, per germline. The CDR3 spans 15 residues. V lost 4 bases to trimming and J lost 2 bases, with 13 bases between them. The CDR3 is CASSPTRGDTDTQYF. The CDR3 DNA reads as TGCGCCAGCAGCCCCACTAGGGGGGACACAGATACGCAGTATTTT.

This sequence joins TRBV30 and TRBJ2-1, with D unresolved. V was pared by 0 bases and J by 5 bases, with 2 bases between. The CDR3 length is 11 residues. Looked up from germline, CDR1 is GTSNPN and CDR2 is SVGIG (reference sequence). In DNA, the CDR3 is TGTGCCTGGAGTGTTAACAATGAGCAGTTCTTC. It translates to CAWSVNNEQFF.

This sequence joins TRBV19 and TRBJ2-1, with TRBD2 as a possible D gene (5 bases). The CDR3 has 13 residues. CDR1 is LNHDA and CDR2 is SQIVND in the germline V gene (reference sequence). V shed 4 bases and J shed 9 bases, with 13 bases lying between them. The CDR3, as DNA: TGTGCCAGTAGTACTAGCAGTTCCGGTGAGCAGTTCTTC. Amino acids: CASSTSSSGEQFF. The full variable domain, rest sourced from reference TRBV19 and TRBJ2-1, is DGGITQSPKYLFRKEGQNVTLSCEQNLNHDAMYWYRQDPGQGLRLIYYSQIVNDFQKGDIAEGYSVSREKKESFPLTVTSAQKNPTAFYLCASSTSSSGEQFFGPGTRLTVL.

CDR3 amino acids: CASSYAGGVGTDTQYF. The CDR3 region has the DNA TGTGCCAGCAGTTACGCGGGCGGGGTAGGCACAGATACGCAGTATTTT. The chain is built from TRBV6-2 or TRBV6-3 and TRBJ2-3; a possible D gene is TRBD2 (6 bases). From germline, CDR1 is MNHEY and CDR2 SVGEGT. The CDR3 extends over 16 amino acids. Trimming took off 2 bases at V and 1 base at J, with 13 bases between the two ends.

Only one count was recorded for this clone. The CDR3 bases are TGTGCCAGCTCACCACGTGGGGAGGTAGATACGCAGTATTTT. It codes for CASSPRGEVDTQYF. The rearrangement joins TRBV18 to TRBJ2-3; TRBD2 might be the D (6 bases). Deletions cut 1 base from V and 5 bases from J, with 10 bases between. The CDR3 runs to 14 residues. In germline, CDR1 is KGHSH, CDR2 LQKENI. Supplemented by reference TRBV18 and TRBJ2-3, the full variable domain reads NAGVMQNPRHLVRRRGQEARLRCSPMKGHSHVYWYRQLPEEGLKFMVYLQKENIIDESGMPKERFSAEFPKEGPSILRIQQVVRGDSAAYFCASSPRGEVDTQYFGPGTRLTVL.

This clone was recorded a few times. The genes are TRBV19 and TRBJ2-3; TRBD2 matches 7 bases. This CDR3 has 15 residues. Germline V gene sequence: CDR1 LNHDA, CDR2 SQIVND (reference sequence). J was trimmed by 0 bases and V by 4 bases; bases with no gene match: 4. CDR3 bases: TGTGCCAGTAGTACGCGGGAGACTAGCACAGATACGCAGTATTTT. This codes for CASSTRETSTDTQYF. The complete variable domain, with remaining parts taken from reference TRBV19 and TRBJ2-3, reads DGGITQSPKYLFRKEGQNVTLSCEQNLNHDAMYWYRQDPGQGLRLIYYSQIVNDFQKGDIAEGYSVSREKKESFPLTVTSAQKNPTAFYLCASSTRETSTDTQYFGPGTRLTVL.

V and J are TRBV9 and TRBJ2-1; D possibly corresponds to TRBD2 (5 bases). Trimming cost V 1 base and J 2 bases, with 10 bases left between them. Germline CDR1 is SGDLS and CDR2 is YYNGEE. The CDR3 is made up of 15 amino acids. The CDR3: CASSVSASPYNEQFF. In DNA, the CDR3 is TGTGCCAGCAGCGTAAGTGCTAGCCCCTACAATGAGCAGTTCTTC.

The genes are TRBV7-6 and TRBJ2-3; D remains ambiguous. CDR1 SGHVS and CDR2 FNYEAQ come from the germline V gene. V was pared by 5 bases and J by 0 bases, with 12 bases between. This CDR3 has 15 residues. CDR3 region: CASSPGPTSTDTQYF. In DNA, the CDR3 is TGTGCCAGCAGCCCCGGACCGACTAGCACAGATACGCAGTATTTT.

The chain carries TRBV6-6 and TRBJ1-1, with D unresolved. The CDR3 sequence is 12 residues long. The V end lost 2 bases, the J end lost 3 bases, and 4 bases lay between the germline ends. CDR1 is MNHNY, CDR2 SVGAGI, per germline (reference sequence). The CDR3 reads CASSYGDTEAFF. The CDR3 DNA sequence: TGTGCCAGCAGTTACGGGGACACTGAAGCTTTCTTT.

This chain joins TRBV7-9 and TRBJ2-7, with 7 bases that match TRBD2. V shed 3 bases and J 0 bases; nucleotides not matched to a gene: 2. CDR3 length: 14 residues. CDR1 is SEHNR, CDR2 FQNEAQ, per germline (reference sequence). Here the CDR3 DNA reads TGTGCCAGCAGCTTGGCGGGAGACTCCTACGAGCAGTACTTC. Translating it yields CASSLAGDSYEQYF.

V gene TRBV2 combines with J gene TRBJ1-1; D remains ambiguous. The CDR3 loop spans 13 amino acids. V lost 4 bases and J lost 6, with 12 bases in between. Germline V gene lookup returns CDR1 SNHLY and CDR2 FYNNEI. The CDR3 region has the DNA TGTGCCAGCAGTGGGGTCGCTTCAGCTGAAGCTTTCTTT. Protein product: CASSGVASAEAFF.

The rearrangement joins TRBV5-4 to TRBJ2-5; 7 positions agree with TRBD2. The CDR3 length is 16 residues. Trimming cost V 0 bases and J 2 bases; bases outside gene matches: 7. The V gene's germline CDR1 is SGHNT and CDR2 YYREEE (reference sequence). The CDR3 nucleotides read TGTGCCAGCAGCTTGGAGTTTGCTAGCGGACAAGAGACCCAGTACTTC. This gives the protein CASSLEFASGQETQYF.

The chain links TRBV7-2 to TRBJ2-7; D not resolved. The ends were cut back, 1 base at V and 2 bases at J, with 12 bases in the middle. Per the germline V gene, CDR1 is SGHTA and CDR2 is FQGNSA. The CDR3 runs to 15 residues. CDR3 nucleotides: TGTGCCAGCAGCTTAGGCCAAGGTGAGCCCTACGAGCAGTACTTC. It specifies CASSLGQGEPYEQYF.

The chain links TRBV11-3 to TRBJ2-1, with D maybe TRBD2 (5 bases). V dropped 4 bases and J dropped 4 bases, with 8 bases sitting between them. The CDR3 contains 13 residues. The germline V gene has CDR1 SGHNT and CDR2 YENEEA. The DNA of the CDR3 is TGTGCCAGCAGCTCACGAGGGTACAATGAGCAGTTCTTC. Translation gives CASSSRGYNEQFF.

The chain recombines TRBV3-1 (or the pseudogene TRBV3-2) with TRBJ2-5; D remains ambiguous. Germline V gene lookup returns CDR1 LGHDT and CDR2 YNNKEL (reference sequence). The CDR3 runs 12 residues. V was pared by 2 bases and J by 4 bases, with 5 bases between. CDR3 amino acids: CASSQNGETQYF. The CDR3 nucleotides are TGTGCCAGCAGCCAAAACGGAGAGACCCAGTACTTC.

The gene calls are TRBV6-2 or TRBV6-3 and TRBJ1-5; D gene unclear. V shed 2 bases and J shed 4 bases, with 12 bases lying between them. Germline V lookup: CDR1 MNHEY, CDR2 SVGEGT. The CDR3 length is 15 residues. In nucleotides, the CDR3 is TGTGCCAGCAGTTACAGGCGAGGTACGAATCAGCCCCAGCATTTT. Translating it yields CASSYRRGTNQPQHF.

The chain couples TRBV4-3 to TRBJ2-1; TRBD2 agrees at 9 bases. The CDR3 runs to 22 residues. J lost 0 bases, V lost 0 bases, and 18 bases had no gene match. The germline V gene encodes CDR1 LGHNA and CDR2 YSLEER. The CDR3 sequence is CASSQEWAWSSGTGSSYNEQFF. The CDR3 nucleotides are TGCGCCAGCAGCCAAGAATGGGCCTGGTCTAGCGGGACCGGCAGCTCCTACAATGAGCAGTTCTTC.

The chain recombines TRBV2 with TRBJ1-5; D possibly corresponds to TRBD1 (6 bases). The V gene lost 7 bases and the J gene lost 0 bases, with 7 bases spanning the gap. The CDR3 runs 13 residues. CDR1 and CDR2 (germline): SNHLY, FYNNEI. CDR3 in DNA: TGTGCCAGCACAGGGGTTAGCAATCAGCCCCAGCATTTT. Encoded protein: CASTGVSNQPQHF.

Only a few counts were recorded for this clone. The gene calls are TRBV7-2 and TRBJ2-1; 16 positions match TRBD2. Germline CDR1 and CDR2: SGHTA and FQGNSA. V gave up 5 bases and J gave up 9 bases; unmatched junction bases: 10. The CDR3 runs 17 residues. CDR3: CASSLLPGLAGGSEQFF. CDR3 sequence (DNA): TGTGCCAGCAGCCTCTTGCCGGGACTAGCGGGAGGGAGTGAGCAGTTCTTC.

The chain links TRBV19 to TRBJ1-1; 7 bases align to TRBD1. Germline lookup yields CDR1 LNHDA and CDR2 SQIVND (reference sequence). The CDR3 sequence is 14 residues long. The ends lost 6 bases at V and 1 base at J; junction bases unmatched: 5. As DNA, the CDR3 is TGTGCCAGTAGCTACAGGGGTCGGAACACTGAAGCTTTCTTT. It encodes CASSYRGRNTEAFF.

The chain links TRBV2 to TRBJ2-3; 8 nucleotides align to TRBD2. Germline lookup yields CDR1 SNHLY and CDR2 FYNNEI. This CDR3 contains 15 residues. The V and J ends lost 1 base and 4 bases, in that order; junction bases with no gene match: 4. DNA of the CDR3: TGTGCCAGCAGTGAAGAAGCGGGAGTTGCAGATACGCAGTATTTT. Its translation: CASSEEAGVADTQYF.

CDR3 loop: CASSRANTEAFF. CDR3 bases: TGTGCCAGCAGCCGTGCGAACACTGAAGCTTTCTTT. This chain connects TRBV3-1 (or the pseudogene TRBV3-2) to TRBJ1-1; D unclear. This CDR3 has 12 residues. CDR1 LGHDT and CDR2 YNNKEL come from the germline V gene (reference sequence). V was clipped by 4 bases and J by 1 base, with 4 bases between them.

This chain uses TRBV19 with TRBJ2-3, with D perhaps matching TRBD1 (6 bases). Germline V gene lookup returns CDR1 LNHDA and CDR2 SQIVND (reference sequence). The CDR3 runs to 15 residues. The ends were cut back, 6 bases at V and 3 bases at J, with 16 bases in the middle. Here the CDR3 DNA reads TGTGCCAGTAGCCCCCGGGACACCTCGACAGATACGCAGTATTTT. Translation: CASSPRDTSTDTQYF.

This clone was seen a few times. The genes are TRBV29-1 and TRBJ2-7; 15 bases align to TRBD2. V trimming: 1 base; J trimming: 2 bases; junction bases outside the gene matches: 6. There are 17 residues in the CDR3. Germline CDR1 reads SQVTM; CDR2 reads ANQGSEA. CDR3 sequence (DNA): TGCAGCGTTGAAGGGGGGACTAGCGGGAGGCCTCCCTACGAGCAGTACTTC. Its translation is CSVEGGTSGRPPYEQYF.

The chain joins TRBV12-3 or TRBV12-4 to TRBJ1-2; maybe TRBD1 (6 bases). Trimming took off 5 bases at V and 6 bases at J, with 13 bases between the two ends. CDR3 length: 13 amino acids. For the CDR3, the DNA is TGTGCCAGCAGTATCAGGGGTTCGGATGGCTACACCTTC. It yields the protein CASSIRGSDGYTF.